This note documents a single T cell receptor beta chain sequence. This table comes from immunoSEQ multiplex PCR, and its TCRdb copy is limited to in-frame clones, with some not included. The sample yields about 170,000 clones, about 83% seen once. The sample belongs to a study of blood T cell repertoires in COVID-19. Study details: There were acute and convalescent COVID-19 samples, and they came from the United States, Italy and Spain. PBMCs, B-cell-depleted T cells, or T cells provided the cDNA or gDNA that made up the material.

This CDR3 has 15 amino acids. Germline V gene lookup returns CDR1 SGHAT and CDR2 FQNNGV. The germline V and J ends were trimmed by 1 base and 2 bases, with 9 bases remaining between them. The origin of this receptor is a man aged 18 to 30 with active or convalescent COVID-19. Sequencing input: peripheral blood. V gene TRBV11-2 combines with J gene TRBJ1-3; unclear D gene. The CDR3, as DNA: TGTGCCAGCAGCTTAGTTCTGGGCCCTGGAAACACCATATATTTT. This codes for CASSLVLGPGNTIYF.